Listed below are T cell receptor beta chains from one sample, sequenced in a study of blood T cell repertoires in COVID-19. The table came from immunoSEQ multiplex PCR; TCRdb's copy has only in-frame clones and leaves some out. The data hold about 210,000 clones, with 70% to 90% observed a single time. Sequenced material: PBMCs or T cells enriched from blood (not recorded which). All receptors derive from a man between 25 and 39 years old with acute COVID-19. CDR3s include the opening cysteine and the closing phenylalanine or tryptophan. The D gene is left open where the match is weak. Clone sizes are given selectively: once, few, many, or a class where the clone is expanded.

.,.,TRBJ1-1,TRBV5-1,15,CASSLAQTMNTEAFF,TGCGCCAGCAGCTTGGCACAGACGATGAACACTGAAGCTTTCTTT
.,.,TRBJ1-6,TRBV6-5,14,CASSRGHLSSPLHF,TGTGCCAGCAGCCGGGGACACCTGAGTTCACCCCTCCACTTT
.,.,TRBJ1-1,TRBV5-6,14,CASSLDAGATEAFF,TGTGCCAGCAGCTTGGACGCGGGGGCCACTGAAGCTTTCTTT
TRBD2,.,TRBJ2-3,TRBV6-6,17,CASSRTGLAGSTDTQYF,TGTGCCAGCAGTCGAACCGGACTAGCGGGGAGCACAGATACGCAGTATTTT
.,.,TRBJ2-7,TRBV27,11,CAPDSSYEQYF,TGTGCCCCGGACAGCTCCTACGAGCAGTACTTC
TRBD1,.,TRBJ2-2,TRBV11-2,17,CASSGLGQRKETGELFF,TGTGCCAGCAGCGGATTGGGACAGCGAAAAGAAACCGGGGAGCTGTTTTTT
.,.,TRBJ1-1,TRBV29-1,12,CSVTSMNTEAFF,TGCAGCGTTACAAGTATGAACACTGAAGCTTTCTTT
.,once,TRBJ1-1,TRBV5-1,13,CASQRVTNTEAFF,TGCGCCAGCCAGAGGGTTACGAACACTGAAGCTTTCTTT
.,once,TRBJ1-5,TRBV6-5,12,CASSLGGQPQHF,TGTGCCAGCAGTCTCGGGGGTCAGCCCCAGCATTTT
TRBD2,.,TRBJ2-1,TRBV6-5,15,CATEKAGRSGGEQFF,TGTGCCACCGAAAAAGCGGGCCGATCGGGGGGTGAGCAGTTCTTC
TRBD1,.,TRBJ1-1,TRBV18,15,CASSLNWDRFSEAFF,TGTGCCAGCTCACTAAATTGGGACAGATTTTCTGAAGCTTTCTTT
.,.,TRBJ1-1,TRBV12-3/TRBV12-4,11,CASSLMSEAFF,TGTGCCAGCAGTTTAATGTCGGAAGCTTTCTTT
.,once,TRBJ2-7,TRBV6-5,14,CASSYRGRVWEQYF,TGTGCCAGCAGTTACAGGGGCCGGGTTTGGGAGCAGTACTTC
TRBD2,few,TRBJ2-7,TRBV14,14,CASSMGRSGREQYF,TGTGCCAGCAGCATGGGACGGAGCGGGAGGGAGCAGTACTTC
TRBD1,.,TRBJ1-2,TRBV6-4,14,CASSDGTGVAGYTF,TGTGCCAGCAGTGACGGTACAGGGGTGGCGGGCTACACCTTC
.,once,TRBJ2-7,TRBV28,14,CASSLFPGSYEQYF,TGTGCCAGCAGTTTATTCCCCGGTTCCTACGAGCAGTACTTC
.,.,TRBJ2-5,TRBV28,15,CASISRRGGSETQYF,TGTGCCAGCATCTCGAGGAGGGGGGGGAGCGAGACCCAGTACTTC
.,.,TRBJ2-3,TRBV29-1,16,CSVIGGMVGDTDTQYF,TGCAGCGTTATAGGGGGTATGGTGGGGGACACAGATACGCAGTATTTT
.,.,TRBJ1-2,TRBV12-3/TRBV12-4,11,CASSQFYGYTF,TGTGCCAGCAGCCAGTTCTATGGCTACACCTTC
TRBD1,.,TRBJ1-2,TRBV10-1,13,CASSRGLNYGYTF,TGCGCCAGCAGCAGGGGGCTTAACTATGGCTACACCTTC
TRBD2,.,TRBJ2-3,TRBV9,17,CASSAVLAGGRKDTQYF,TGTGCCAGCAGCGCCGTTCTAGCGGGGGGGCGGAAAGATACGCAGTATTTT
.,.,TRBJ1-1,TRBV9,17,CASSKTLSPGDHTEAFF,TGTGCCAGCAGCAAAACCCTATCCCCAGGGGATCACACTGAAGCTTTCTTT
TRBD1,.,TRBJ2-5,TRBV5-1,16,CASTRQPGQVQETQYF,TGCGCCAGCACACGACAGCCCGGACAGGTACAAGAGACCCAGTACTTC
.,.,TRBJ2-7,TRBV6-4,17,CASSAKYRYDFTYEQYF,TGTGCCAGCAGTGCGAAATACCGCTACGATTTTACCTACGAGCAGTACTTC
.,.,TRBJ1-1,TRBV6-1,17,CASSEGSGAVRGTEAFF,TGTGCCAGCAGTGAAGGTTCTGGGGCGGTGCGTGGTACTGAAGCTTTCTTT
TRBD1,.,TRBJ1-1,TRBV29-1,13,CSGDRGSNTEAFF,TGCAGCGGGGACAGGGGATCGAACACTGAAGCTTTCTTT
.,.,TRBJ2-2,TRBV6-4,13,CASSRTGNGELFF,TGTGCCAGCAGTCGCACAGGGAACGGGGAGCTGTTTTTT
TRBD2,.,TRBJ2-5,TRBV10-2,16,CASSESKRGAQETQYF,TGCGCCAGCAGTGAGTCAAAGCGGGGGGCCCAAGAGACCCAGTACTTC
.,.,TRBJ2-5,TRBV12-3/TRBV12-4,13,CASNLAGEETQYF,TGTGCCAGCAACTTGGCAGGGGAAGAGACCCAGTACTTC
.,few,TRBJ1-2,TRBV10-3,12,CAISGGADGYTF,TGTGCCATCAGTGGCGGGGCAGATGGCTACACCTTC
.,few,TRBJ1-5,TRBV2,14,CASSPQYSNQPQHF,TGTGCCAGCAGCCCACAGTATAGCAATCAGCCCCAGCATTTT
TRBD1,.,TRBJ2-5,TRBV25-1,13,CASSETGRETQYF,TGTGCCAGCAGTGAGACAGGGCGAGAGACCCAGTACTTC
.,few,TRBJ1-1,TRBV29-1,13,CSVESGMGTEAFF,TGCAGCGTTGAATCAGGGATGGGCACTGAAGCTTTCTTT
.,.,TRBJ1-4,TRBV7-2,15,CASSLNSGRGEKLFF,TGTGCCAGCAGCTTGAACTCCGGGAGGGGCGAAAAACTGTTTTTT
TRBD1,.,TRBJ2-7,TRBV9,17,CASSSGTGGKIGYEQYF,TGTGCCAGCAGCTCTGGGACAGGGGGCAAGATAGGTTACGAGCAGTACTTC